This T cell receptor beta chain was found in a study of prognosis after radiotherapy for stage I lung cancer. Overall study: From early 2018 through January 2019, patients with stage I non-small cell lung cancer were enrolled.

Study-wide findings and caveats: Patients with distant metastases had lower Shannon entropy after stereotactic body radiation therapy. After stereotactic body radiation therapy, unique TCR clone counts dropped from a median of 10,088 to 6,861.

Two-round multiplex PCR on genomic DNA was the method by which TCR beta CDR3 was amplified. Round-one PCR had primers specific to each TRBV and TRBJ gene. The authors ran second-round PCR with universal primers. One entry per CDR3 protein, called by TCRdb with MiXCR from the multiplex PCR reads. The data contain roughly 30,000 distinct CDR3 sequences, 30% to 35% of them singletons. On this clonotype itself: The antigen is unknown. It is likely a read error: a sequence one base away is far more abundant.

The material was PBMCs, obtained before or after stereotactic body radiation therapy (not recorded which). This clonotype originated in a donor of 50 years or more with non-small cell lung cancer.

In DNA form, the CDR3 reads TGTGCCAGCAGCTCCCGTGGACGGGTGGTCAGGGTCAATGAGCAGTTCTTC. This translates into CASSSRGRVVRVNEQFF. The chain couples TRBV7-6 to TRBJ2-5; D might be TRBD1 (5 bases). The end of the DNA aligns better with TRBJ2-1, so the J call may be wrong. Germline V gene lookup returns CDR1 SGHVS and CDR2 FNYEAQ. CDR3 length: 17 residues.